Listed below are T cell receptor beta chains from one sample, sequenced in a study of low-dose radiotherapy and immunotherapy resistance in tumors. TCRdb re-analysed the reads in MiXCR, keeping a single row per CDR3 protein. The profile covers about 30,000 distinct CDR3 sequences, with less than 65% appearing a single time and approximately 5.9% taken by the ten largest. The material sequenced was PBMCs, taken after low-dose radiotherapy plus immunotherapy. The source is a male donor with gallbladder cancer. Each CDR3 is given with its conserved first and last residue. The D gene is left open where the match is weak. Clone size is stated in some rows and not others, as once, few, many or a class when expanded.

>TRBJ2-7|-|-|TRBV28
CASSRGTYEQYF
>TRBJ2-1|-|medium-sized|TRBV27
CASGGSVYNEQFF
>TRBJ2-2|-|-|TRBV6-1
CASRIDTGELFF
>TRBJ1-5|TRBD1|few|TRBV28
CASRTGSPSGNQPQHF
>TRBJ2-7|-|few|TRBV5-1
CASSLDGTSKVGEQYF
>TRBJ2-2|TRBD1|-|TRBV5-1
CASSSGTGTGELFF
>TRBJ2-7|TRBD2|-|TRBV6-2/TRBV6-3
CASSSGLAGGSYEQYF
>-|TRBD2|-|TRBV20-1
CSAYGLAGAVTQYF
>TRBJ1-5|-|-|TRBV7-2
CASSLDIFNQPQHF
>TRBJ2-2|TRBD2|-|TRBV3-1
CASSLASGGPPGELFF
>TRBJ1-4|-|-|TRBV18
CASSPLLTNEKLFF
>TRBJ1-1|-|-|TRBV7-2
CASSFRSGINTEAFF